The text below deals with one TCR beta chain. This sample was included in a study of blood T cell repertoires in COVID-19. Across the whole study: T cells, B-cell-depleted T cells, or PBMCs supplied cDNA or gDNA.

CDR3 size: 16 residues. The V gene's germline CDR1 is KGHDR and CDR2 SFDVKD. Trimming took off 9 bases at V and 7 bases at J, with 23 bases between the two ends. The repertoire was sequenced with immunoSEQ multiplex PCR; TCRdb's copy has only in-frame clones and lacks some. The sample carries fewer than 350,000 clones, approximately 88% recorded once. The receptor's source is a man aged 18 to 30 with active or convalescent COVID-19. The chain has TRBV24-1 and TRBJ1-4, with TRBD1 as a possible D gene (5 bases). Sequenced input: peripheral blood. Written as DNA, the CDR3 is TGTGCCACCCCTAGGGGATACCAGACCCAGGGTGAAAAACTGTTTTTT. It codes for CATPRGYQTQGEKLFF.